Each of the 8 T cell receptor beta chains below was sequenced from the same sample in a study of cytomegalovirus exposure and HLA in healthy donors. Sequenced by immunoSEQ multiplex PCR; TCRdb stores in-frame clones only, minus some. The table shows 200,000 to 250,000 clones, with 80% to 90% occurring only once. Sequenced sample: PBMCs. Receptor source: a woman in her late teens or twenties in good health and CMV-seropositive.

This clone was picked up one time. The chain couples TRBV5-1 to TRBJ1-1; D is ambiguous. The germline gives CDR1 SGHRS, CDR2 YFSETQ. Trimming removed 4 bases at V and 12 bases at J, with 16 bases between. The CDR3 spans 12 residues. The CDR3 loop is CASSPSGGRTFF. CDR3 DNA sequence: TGCGCCAGCAGCCCGTCGGGAGGGAGAACTTTCTTT.

This clone was seen just once. V gene TRBV18 combines with J gene TRBJ2-1, with 14 bases aligning to TRBD2. The trim removed 5 bases at V and 9 bases at J, leaving 18 bases unmatched. From germline, CDR1 is KGHSH and CDR2 LQKENI. The CDR3 runs to 19 residues. DNA for the CDR3: TGTGCCAGCTCAACCCGACTAGCGGGAGGGCCAGGCGGTTATAGTGAGCAGTTCTTC. Translated: CASSTRLAGGPGGYSEQFF.

The chain is built from TRBV18 and TRBJ2-1; the match to TRBD2 covers 11 bases. V was clipped by 0 bases and J by 9 bases; unmatched bases: 7. The length of the CDR3 is 16 residues. The germline CDR1 and CDR2 sequences are KGHSH and LQKENI. In nucleotides, the CDR3 is TGTGCCAGCTCACCACCAATAGCGGGAGGGCCTAGTGAGCAGTTCTTC. Translated, it gives CASSPPIAGGPSEQFF.

J is TRBJ1-2 and V is TRBV7-8, with a possible D match to TRBD1 (5 bases). With 4 bases removed from V and 6 bases from J, the gap between germline ends came to 24 bases. The CDR3 extends over 17 amino acids. Germline values: CDR1 SGHVS, CDR2 FQNEAQ. This chain's CDR3 is CASSSPLMGQEQDGYTF. In DNA, the CDR3 is TGTGCCAGCAGCTCACCTTTGATGGGGCAAGAACAGGATGGCTACACCTTC.

The chain has TRBV4-2 and TRBJ2-7; weak D call: TRBD2 (5 bases). Germline V gives CDR1 LGHNA, CDR2 YNFKEQ. This CDR3 spans 13 amino acids. Trimming cost V 4 bases and J 2 bases, with 9 bases left between them. The CDR3 DNA sequence: TGTGCCAGCAGCCCCGAGGGCCCCTACGAGCAGTACTTC. It encodes CASSPEGPYEQYF.

The chain has TRBV30 and TRBJ1-1; D remains ambiguous. The V gene's germline CDR1 is GTSNPN and CDR2 SVGIG (reference sequence). Between the trimmed V and J ends, which lost 5 bases and 7 bases, there was a span of 20 bases. The CDR3 is 14 residues long. The chain's CDR3 is CAWGGGKLEGEAFF. For the CDR3, the DNA is TGTGCCTGGGGCGGAGGTAAATTAGAAGGTGAAGCTTTCTTT.

The chain has TRBV4-1 and TRBJ2-3; 7 bases are a match to TRBD2. Per the germline V gene, CDR1 is MGHRA and CDR2 is YSYEKL. The CDR3 length is 15 residues. Trimming cost V 7 bases and J 3 bases; bases outside gene matches: 10. CDR3 amino acids: CASTLESGTTDTQYF. The CDR3 DNA sequence: TGCGCCAGCACCCTTGAGAGCGGGACGACAGATACGCAGTATTTT.

The J gene is TRBJ2-1, the V gene TRBV13; the match to TRBD2 covers 12 bases. Germline V lookup: CDR1 PRHDT, CDR2 FYEKMQ (reference sequence). V was pared by 5 bases and J by 10 bases, with 9 bases of the junction left unmatched. The CDR3 sequence is 15 residues long. In nucleotides, the CDR3 is TGTGCCAGCAGCCCCGGACTAGCGGGAATTAGCGAGCAGTTCTTC. Translating it yields CASSPGLAGISEQFF. Together with reference TRBV13 and TRBJ2-1, the CDR3 gives the full variable domain: AAGVIQSPRHLIKEKRETATLKCYPIPRHDTVYWYQQGPGQDPQFLISFYEKMQSDKGSIPDRFSAQQFSDYHSELNMSSLELGDSALYFCASSPGLAGISEQFFGPGTRLTVL.